These 10 T cell receptor beta chains were sequenced from one sample in a study of cytomegalovirus exposure and HLA in healthy donors. The PCR employed 60 Vbeta primers together with 13 Jbeta primers. Using immunoSEQ multiplex PCR, the repertoire was profiled, and TCRdb retains in-frame clones only, with some absent. The sample lists more than 95,000 clones, 50% to 70% occurring once. The material sequenced was PBMCs. These receptors came from a woman aged 40-49 years in good health and CMV-seropositive.

The chain's CDR3 is CASSLGGLNYGYTF. CDR3 sequence (DNA): TGTGCCAGCAGCTTGGGGGGACTGAACTATGGCTACACCTTC. The V gene is TRBV5-4, the J gene TRBJ1-2, with D possibly being TRBD1 (5 bases). The germline V and J ends were trimmed by 0 bases and 2 bases, with 8 bases remaining between them. This CDR3 has 14 residues. Germline CDR1 and CDR2: SGHNT and YYREEE (reference sequence).

This chain links TRBV5-1 with TRBJ2-1; D gene ambiguous. Germline values: CDR1 SGHRS, CDR2 YFSETQ. This CDR3 has 16 amino acids. The V end was cut by 6 bases, the J end by 0 bases, with 16 bases between. CDR3 sequence (DNA): TGCGCCAGCACCCCCTCAACGGTTGGCTCCTACAATGAGCAGTTCTTC. As protein: CASTPSTVGSYNEQFF.

This clone has more than one count but fewer than ten. The rearrangement links TRBV19 to TRBJ2-4; D perhaps matches TRBD1 (5 bases). The CDR3 spans 13 residues. Germline assignment: CDR1 LNHDA and CDR2 SQIVND (reference sequence). Trimming shortened V by 7 bases and J by 8 bases, and 15 bases separated the two germline ends. CDR3 sequence reads: CASIGALRDIQYF. The CDR3 DNA is TGTGCCAGTATAGGGGCCCTTAGGGACATTCAGTACTTC. Filled out from reference TRBV19 and TRBJ2-4, the complete variable domain reads DGGITQSPKYLFRKEGQNVTLSCEQNLNHDAMYWYRQDPGQGLRLIYYSQIVNDFQKGDIAEGYSVSREKKESFPLTVTSAQKNPTAFYLCASIGALRDIQYFGAGTRLSVL.

The chain joins TRBV9 to TRBJ2-5; 8 bases align to TRBD2. Germline CDR1 and CDR2: SGDLS and YYNGEE. Unmatched junction bases numbered 7, after V lost 3 bases and J lost 3 bases. The CDR3 totals 15 residues. As DNA, the CDR3 is TGTGCCAGCAGCGGACGAGCGGGGGAGGAAGAGACCCAGTACTTC. Translating it yields CASSGRAGEEETQYF.

The chain couples TRBV11-2 to TRBJ1-4; D is unresolved. V was cut by 5 bases and J by 10 bases, with 17 bases left in between. The CDR3 has 14 amino acids. Per the germline V gene, CDR1 is SGHAT and CDR2 is FQNNGV. Here the CDR3 DNA reads TGTGCCAGCAGCCCCCAGCGGGCTACTGGAAAACTGTTTTTT. This sequence encodes CASSPQRATGKLFF.

This clone was counted between two and nine times. The V gene is TRBV28, the J gene TRBJ1-3, with D hard to call. V lost 6 bases to trimming and J lost 2 bases, with 20 bases between them. Germline V lookup: CDR1 MDHEN, CDR2 SYDVKM. CDR3 length: 17 residues. The CDR3 spells CASSPPGGDAAGNTIYF. The CDR3 DNA is TGTGCCAGCAGCCCACCCGGCGGCGACGCGGCTGGAAACACCATATATTTT.

The V and J genes are TRBV4-1 and TRBJ2-5; D is possibly TRBD2 (7 bases). The J call may not be correct, given that the DNA end is closer to TRBJ2-7. The CDR3 consists of 15 residues. Per germline, CDR1 MGHRA and CDR2 YSYEKL. The CDR3 loop reads CASSPLHGGPYEQYF. The CDR3, as DNA: TGCGCCAGCAGCCCCCTCCACGGGGGGCCCTACGAGCAGTACTTC.

The CDR3 bases are TGTGCCACCAGCAGCACCTACGGCGGACTAGCGGGAGGAAGCGAGCAGTACTTC. Its translation: CATSSTYGGLAGGSEQYF. The chain uses TRBV15 and TRBJ2-7; 14 bases map to TRBD2. Unmatched junction bases numbered 13, after V lost 3 bases and J lost 6 bases. Looked up from germline, CDR1 is LNHNV and CDR2 is YYDKDF (reference sequence). The CDR3 extends over 18 amino acids.

The chain combines TRBV11-2 with TRBJ2-7, with TRBD2 matching 9 bases. The V gene end was trimmed by 0 bases and the J gene end by 7 bases; junction bases not matched to a gene: 7. Germline V gene lookup returns CDR1 SGHAT and CDR2 FQNNGV. The CDR3 is 15 amino acids. Here the CDR3 DNA reads TGTGCCAGCAGCTTAGATCTAGCGGGAAGGAAAGAGCAGTACTTC. The encoded protein is CASSLDLAGRKEQYF.

The count of this clone is one. The chain is built from TRBV11-1 and TRBJ1-4; no definite D call. Germline V gene sequence: CDR1 SGHAT, CDR2 FQDESV (reference sequence). V was shortened by 5 bases and J by 8 bases, with 12 bases between the two germline ends. The CDR3 extends over 13 amino acids. In nucleotides, the CDR3 is TGTGCCAGCAGCCCCCGAGTTCGGGAAAAACTGTTTTTT. Translated, it gives CASSPRVREKLFF.